Following are 3 T cell receptor beta chains from one sample sequenced in a study of blood T cell repertoires in COVID-19 (dated by TCRdb to 2018 to 2020). Library creation used the immunoSEQ multiplex PCR assay. TCRdb mirrors the immuneACCESS table, restricted to in-frame sequences. Some clones are absent from its copies; in checked studies, under half trace to an unresolved V gene, and the reason for the others is unknown. The sample yields 80,000 or so clones; 90% were counted once. Around 0.97% of the sample rests with the top ten. Source material: peripheral blood. The receptors derive from a woman aged 45-65 years in a cohort sampled during active COVID-19.

V gene TRBV19 combines with J gene TRBJ2-7; weak D call: TRBD2 (5 bases). Deletions cut 0 bases from V and 5 bases from J, with 17 bases between. Germline V gives CDR1 LNHDA, CDR2 SQIVND (reference sequence). The CDR3 covers 16 residues. In DNA, the CDR3 is TGTGCCAGTAGTATAGACGCGGGTCTTGGAGGCGACGAGCAGTACTTC. Its translation: CASSIDAGLGGDEQYF.

The rearrangement links TRBV19 to TRBJ2-2; 9 bases are shared with TRBD1. Losses at the gene ends were 3 bases for V and 5 bases for J; bases not matched to a gene: 1. There are 14 residues in the CDR3. Germline V gene lookup returns CDR1 LNHDA and CDR2 SQIVND (reference sequence). The CDR3 DNA reads as TGTGCCAGTAGTATCGGGACAGGGACCGGGGAGCTGTTTTTT. Amino acid sequence: CASSIGTGTGELFF.

V usage is TRBV2 and J usage is TRBJ2-3, with 12 nucleotides matching TRBD2. The CDR3 has 19 residues. The trim removed 2 bases at V and 1 base at J, leaving 10 bases unmatched. Germline V CDR1 and CDR2: SNHLY, FYNNEI. The CDR3 DNA reads as TGTGCCAGCAGTGAACGACTAGCGGGAGCGGGGTTGGGCACAGATACGCAGTATTTT. Its protein product is CASSERLAGAGLGTDTQYF.